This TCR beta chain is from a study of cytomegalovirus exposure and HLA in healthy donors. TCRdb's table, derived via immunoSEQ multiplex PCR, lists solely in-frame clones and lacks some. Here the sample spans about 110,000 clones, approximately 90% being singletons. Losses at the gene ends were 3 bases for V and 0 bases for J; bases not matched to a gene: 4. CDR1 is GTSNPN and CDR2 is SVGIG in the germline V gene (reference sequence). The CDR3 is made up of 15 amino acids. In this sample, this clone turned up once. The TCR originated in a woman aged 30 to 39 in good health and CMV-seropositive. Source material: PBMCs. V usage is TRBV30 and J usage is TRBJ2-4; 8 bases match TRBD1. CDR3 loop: CAWRGQGLAKNIQYF. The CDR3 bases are TGTGCCTGGAGAGGACAGGGACTAGCCAAAAACATTCAGTACTTC.